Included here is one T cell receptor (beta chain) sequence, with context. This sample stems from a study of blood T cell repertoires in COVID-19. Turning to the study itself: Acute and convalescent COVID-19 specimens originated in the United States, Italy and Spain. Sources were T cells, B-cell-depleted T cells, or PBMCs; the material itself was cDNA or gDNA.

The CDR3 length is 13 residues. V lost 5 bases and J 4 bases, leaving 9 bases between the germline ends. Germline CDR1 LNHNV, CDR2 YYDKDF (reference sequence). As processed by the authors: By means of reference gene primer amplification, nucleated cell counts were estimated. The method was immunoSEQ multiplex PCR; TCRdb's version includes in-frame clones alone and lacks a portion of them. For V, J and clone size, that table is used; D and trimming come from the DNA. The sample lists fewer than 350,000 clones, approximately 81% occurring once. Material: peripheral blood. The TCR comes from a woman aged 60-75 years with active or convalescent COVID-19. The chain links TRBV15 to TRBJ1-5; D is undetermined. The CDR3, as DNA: TGTGCCACCAGCTTAGCGAGTAATCAGCCCCAGCATTTT. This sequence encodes CATSLASNQPQHF.